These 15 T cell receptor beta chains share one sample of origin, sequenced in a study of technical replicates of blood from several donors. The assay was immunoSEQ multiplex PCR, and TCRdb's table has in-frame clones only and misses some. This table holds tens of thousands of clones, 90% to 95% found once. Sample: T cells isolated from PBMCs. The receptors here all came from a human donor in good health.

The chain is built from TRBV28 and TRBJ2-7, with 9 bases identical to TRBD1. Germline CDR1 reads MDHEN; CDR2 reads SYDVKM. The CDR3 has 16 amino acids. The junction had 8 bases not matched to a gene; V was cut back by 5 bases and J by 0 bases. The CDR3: CASSPLGQGFSYEQYF. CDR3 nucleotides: TGTGCCAGCAGTCCCCTAGGACAGGGGTTCTCCTACGAGCAGTACTTC.

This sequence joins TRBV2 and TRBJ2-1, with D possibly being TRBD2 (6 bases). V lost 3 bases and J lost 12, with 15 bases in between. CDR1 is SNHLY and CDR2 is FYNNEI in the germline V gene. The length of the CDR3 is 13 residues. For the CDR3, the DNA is TGTGCCAGCAGTGAGACCCCCGGGGGTGTGCAGTTCTTC. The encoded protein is CASSETPGGVQFF.

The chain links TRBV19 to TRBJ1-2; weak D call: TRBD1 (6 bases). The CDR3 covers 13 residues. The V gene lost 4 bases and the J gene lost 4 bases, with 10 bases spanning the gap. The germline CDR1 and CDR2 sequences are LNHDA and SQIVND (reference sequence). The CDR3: CASSRDNLYGYTF. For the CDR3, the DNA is TGTGCCAGTAGTAGGGACAACCTCTATGGCTACACCTTC.

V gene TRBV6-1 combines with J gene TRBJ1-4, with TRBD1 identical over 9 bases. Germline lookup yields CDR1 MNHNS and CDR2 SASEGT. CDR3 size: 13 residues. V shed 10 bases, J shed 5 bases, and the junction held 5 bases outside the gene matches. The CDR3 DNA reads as TGTGCCACCGCCGGGACAGGGAATGAAAAACTGTTTTTT. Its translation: CATAGTGNEKLFF.

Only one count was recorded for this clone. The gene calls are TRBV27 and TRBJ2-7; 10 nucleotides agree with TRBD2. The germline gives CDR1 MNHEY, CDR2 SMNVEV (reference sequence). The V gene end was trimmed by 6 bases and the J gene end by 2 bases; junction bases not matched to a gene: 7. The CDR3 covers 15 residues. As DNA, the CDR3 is TGTGCCAGCAGACCGCTAGCGGGGGCCCCCTACGAGCAGTACTTC. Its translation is CASRPLAGAPYEQYF.

The CDR3 loop reads CASSKRQGAVKEDTEAFF. The CDR3 DNA reads TGTGCCAGCAGCAAAAGGCAGGGGGCGGTTAAGGAGGACACTGAAGCTTTCTTT. This chain joins TRBV21-1 and TRBJ1-1; the listed D gene, TRBD1, was not tested against the DNA. TRBV21-1 is a recognized pseudogene. CDR3 length: 18 residues.

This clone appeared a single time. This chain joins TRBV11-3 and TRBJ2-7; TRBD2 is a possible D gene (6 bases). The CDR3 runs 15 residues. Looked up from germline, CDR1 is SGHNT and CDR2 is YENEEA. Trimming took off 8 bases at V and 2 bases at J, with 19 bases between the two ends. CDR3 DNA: TGTGCCAGCGGACCCGGGGGAGACAATCCCTACGAGCAGTACTTC. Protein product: CASGPGGDNPYEQYF.

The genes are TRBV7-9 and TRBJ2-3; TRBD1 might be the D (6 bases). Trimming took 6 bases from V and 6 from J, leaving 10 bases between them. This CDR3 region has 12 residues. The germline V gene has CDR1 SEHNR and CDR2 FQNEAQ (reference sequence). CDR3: CASSPGADTQYF. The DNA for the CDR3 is TGTGCCAGCAGTCCAGGGGCGGATACGCAGTATTTT.

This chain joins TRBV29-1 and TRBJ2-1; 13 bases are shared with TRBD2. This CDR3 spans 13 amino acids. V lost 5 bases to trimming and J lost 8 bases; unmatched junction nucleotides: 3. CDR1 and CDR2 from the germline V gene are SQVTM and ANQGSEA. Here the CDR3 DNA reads TGCAGCGTTCGGACTAGCGGGGGCGATGAGCAGTTCTTC. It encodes CSVRTSGGDEQFF.

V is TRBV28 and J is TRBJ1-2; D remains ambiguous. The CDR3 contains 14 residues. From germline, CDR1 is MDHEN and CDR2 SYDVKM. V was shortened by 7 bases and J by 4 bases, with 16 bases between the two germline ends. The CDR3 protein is CASMESLRGYGYTF. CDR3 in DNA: TGTGCCAGCATGGAGTCTCTCCGGGGCTATGGCTACACCTTC.

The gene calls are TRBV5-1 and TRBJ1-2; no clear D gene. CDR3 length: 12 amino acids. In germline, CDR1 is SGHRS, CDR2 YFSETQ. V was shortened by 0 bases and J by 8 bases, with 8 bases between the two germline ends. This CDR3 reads CASSLADSGYTF. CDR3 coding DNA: TGCGCCAGCAGCTTGGCTGATAGCGGCTACACCTTC.

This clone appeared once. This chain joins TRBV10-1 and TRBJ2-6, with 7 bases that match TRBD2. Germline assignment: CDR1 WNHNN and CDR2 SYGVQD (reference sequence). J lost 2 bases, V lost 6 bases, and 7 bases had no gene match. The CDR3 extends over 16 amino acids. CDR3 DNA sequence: TGCGCCAGCAGCGCATCGGGGGGTGCTGGGGCCAACGTCCTGACTTTC. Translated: CASSASGGAGANVLTF.

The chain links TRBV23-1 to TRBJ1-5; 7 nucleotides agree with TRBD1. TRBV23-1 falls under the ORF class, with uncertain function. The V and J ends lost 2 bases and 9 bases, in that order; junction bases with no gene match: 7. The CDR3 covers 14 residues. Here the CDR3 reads CASSQPDRSGPQHF. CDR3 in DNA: TGCGCCAGCAGTCAACCGGACAGGTCGGGGCCCCAGCATTTT.

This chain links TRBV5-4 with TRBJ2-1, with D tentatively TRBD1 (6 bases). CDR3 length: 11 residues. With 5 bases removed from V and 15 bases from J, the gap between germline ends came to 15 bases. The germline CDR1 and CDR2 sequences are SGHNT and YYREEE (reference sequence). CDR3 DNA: TGTGCCAGCAGTATACAGGGTGTTTGGTTCTTC. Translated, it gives CASSIQGVWFF.

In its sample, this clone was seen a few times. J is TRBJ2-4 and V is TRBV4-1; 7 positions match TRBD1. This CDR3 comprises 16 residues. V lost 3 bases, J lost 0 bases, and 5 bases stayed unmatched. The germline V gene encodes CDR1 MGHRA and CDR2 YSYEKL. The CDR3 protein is CASSHRTGLAKNIQYF. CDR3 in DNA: TGCGCCAGCAGCCATAGGACAGGCCTAGCCAAAAACATTCAGTACTTC.